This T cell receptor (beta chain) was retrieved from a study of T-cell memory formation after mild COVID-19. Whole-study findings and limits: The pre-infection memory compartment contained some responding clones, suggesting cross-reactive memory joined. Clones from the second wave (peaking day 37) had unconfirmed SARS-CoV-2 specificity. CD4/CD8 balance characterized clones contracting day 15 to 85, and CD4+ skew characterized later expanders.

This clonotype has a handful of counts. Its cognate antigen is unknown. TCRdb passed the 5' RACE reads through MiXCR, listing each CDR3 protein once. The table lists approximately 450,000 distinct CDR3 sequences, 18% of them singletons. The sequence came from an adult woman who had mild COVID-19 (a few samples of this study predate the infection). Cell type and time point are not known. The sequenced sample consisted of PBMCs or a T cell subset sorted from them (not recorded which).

CDR3 in amino acids: CASSLFGGWSSYEQYF. The CDR3 nucleotides are TGTGCCAGCAGTCTTTTTGGAGGGTGGAGCTCCTACGAGCAGTACTTC. V and J are TRBV12-3 or TRBV12-4 and TRBJ2-7, with D possibly matching TRBD2 (6 bases). Trimming left V 5 bases short and J 0 bases short, with 17 bases between. This CDR3 contains 16 residues.